This T cell receptor beta chain was recovered during a study of cytomegalovirus exposure and HLA in healthy donors. Findings and caveats of the study: Across donors, sequencing depth was assumed by presence/absence analyses to be roughly uniform. Likely technical artifact: a cluster of highly shared sequence variants.

Germline lookup yields CDR1 LGHNA and CDR2 YNFKEQ. V lost 1 base, J lost 4 bases, and 4 bases stayed unmatched. This CDR3 region has 14 residues. The PCR used 60 Vbeta and 13 Jbeta primers. Libraries were prepared by immunoSEQ multiplex PCR; TCRdb keeps only in-frame clonotypes and omits some of them. The repertoire holds some 200,000 clones, under 85% seen once, with 1.6% in the top ten. Comments on this clone: Its specificity is unknown.

This receptor was taken from a man between 45 and 60 years old in good health and CMV-seronegative. Sequencing input: PBMCs. The chain employs TRBV4-2 and TRBJ2-7; 7 nucleotides agree with TRBD2. The CDR3 is CASSQGTRAYEQYF. The CDR3 DNA is TGTGCCAGCAGCCAAGGGACTAGGGCATACGAGCAGTACTTC.